This entry lists 10 T cell receptor beta chains sequenced from one sample in a study of breast tumors, draining lymph nodes, adjacent tissues. TCRdb used MiXCR to reprocess the multiplex PCR reads, holding one entry per CDR3 protein. The table has about 180,000 distinct CDR3 sequences, approximately 30% seen once; the top ten hold around 4.5%. The lymph nodes were axillary draining lymph nodes from breast cancer patients. Sample: axillary lymph node tissue. The receptors were sampled from a female donor with breast cancer. Some clones in this sample may be carry-over from other donors' samples.

This clonotype was detected many times. J is TRBJ2-1 and V is TRBV7-9; D uncertain. CDR1 SEHNR and CDR2 FQNEAQ come from the germline V gene (reference sequence). There are 15 residues in the CDR3. Trimming pared 0 bases from V and 12 bases from J, leaving 18 bases between. The CDR3 region has the DNA TGTGCCAGCAGCTTAGCTCACACGGACGCGGCGTCGCAGTTCTTC. This encodes CASSLAHTDAASQFF.

In its sample, this clonotype was seen many times. The J gene is TRBJ1-3, the V gene TRBV29-1; D not certain. V dropped 3 bases and J dropped 0 bases, with 12 bases sitting between them. From germline, CDR1 is SQVTM and CDR2 ANQGSEA. CDR3 length: 15 amino acids. Here the CDR3 DNA reads TGCAGCGTTGAGGATCGCCCGGACTCTGGAAACACCATATATTTT. Translation gives CSVEDRPDSGNTIYF.

This clonotype was detected ten times or more. The gene calls are TRBV19 and TRBJ1-2; D is possibly TRBD1 (5 bases). Germline V CDR1 and CDR2: LNHDA, SQIVND (reference sequence). This CDR3 is built from 13 residues. V was pared by 3 bases and J by 6 bases, with 11 bases between. As DNA, the CDR3 is TGTGCCAGTAGTATCAGGGTTAGAGATGGCTACACCTTC. This encodes CASSIRVRDGYTF.

This clonotype was detected many times. This chain connects TRBV27 to TRBJ1-6, with D hard to call. The CDR3 has 18 amino acids. CDR1 is MNHEY and CDR2 is SMNVEV in the germline V gene (reference sequence). The ends were cut back, 6 bases at V and 2 bases at J, with 20 bases in the middle. CDR3 sequence (DNA): TGTGCCAGCAGAACCACACGGTTGGGGATGCCCTATAATTCACCCCTCCACTTT. It encodes CASRTTRLGMPYNSPLHF.

This clonotype was detected only a few times. Since a much larger clone is just one base distant, this may be a read error. The J gene is TRBJ2-1, the V gene TRBV7-2; TRBD2 matches at 7 bases. CDR3 length equals 15 residues. Losses at the gene ends were 0 bases for V and 1 base for J; bases not matched to a gene: 0. Germline lookup yields CDR1 SGHTA and CDR2 FQGNSA. The CDR3 region is CASSLARGSYNEQFF. The CDR3 region has the DNA TGTGCCAGCAGCTTAGCGCGGGGGTCCTACAATGAGCAGTTCTTC.

About this clonotype itself: A read error is possible here, since a much larger clone lies one base away. The chain has TRBV6-9 and TRBJ2-1, with D possibly called TRBD1 or TRBD2 (5 bases each). Per the germline V gene, CDR1 is MNHGY and CDR2 is SVAAGI. V was trimmed by 5 bases and J by 8 bases, leaving 22 bases between them. The length of the CDR3 is 16 residues. CDR3 sequence: CASSLRGLSVADEQFF. In DNA form, the CDR3 reads TGTGCCAGCAGTCTCCGGGGCCTCAGTGTGGCTGATGAGCAGTTCTTC.

Many counts were recorded for this clonotype. V is TRBV5-8 and J is TRBJ2-7; tentatively, D is TRBD2 (6 bases). Germline V gene sequence: CDR1 SGHTS, CDR2 YDEGEE. The CDR3 spans 15 residues. Trimming shortened V by 4 bases and J by 5 bases, and 19 bases separated the two germline ends. The CDR3 bases are TGTGCCAGCAGCCCGGGGGACGTCGGTAGCAACGAGCAGTACTTC. Protein: CASSPGDVGSNEQYF.

This clonotype has a count of ten or more. The rearrangement links TRBV20-1 to TRBJ2-7; 9 bases map to TRBD2. Trimming removed 3 bases from V and 3 bases from J; junction bases left unmatched: 6. The CDR3 has 14 amino acids. Germline values: CDR1 DFQATT, CDR2 SNEGSKA (reference sequence). The CDR3 region has the DNA TGCAGTGCTAGCGCACAGCGGGGGGACTACGAGCAGTACTTC. It encodes CSASAQRGDYEQYF.

This clonotype was seen at least ten times. This chain joins TRBV2 and TRBJ2-7; tentatively, D is TRBD1 (6 bases). V was trimmed by 6 bases and J by 3 bases, leaving 9 bases between them. The V gene's germline CDR1 is SNHLY and CDR2 FYNNEI. The CDR3 extends over 12 amino acids. CDR3 loop: CASSKTGYEQYF. Here the CDR3 DNA reads TGTGCCAGCAGCAAGACAGGCTACGAGCAGTACTTC.

As to this clonotype: A much larger clone is a single base away; this may be a read error. This chain connects TRBV9 to TRBJ2-1; maybe TRBD2 (5 bases). Germline-derived CDR1 and CDR2 are SGDLS and YYNGEE. The CDR3 has 15 residues. With 4 bases removed from V and 0 bases from J, the gap between germline ends came to 11 bases. CDR3 in DNA: TGTGCCAGCAGCTCAGGCAGCGGCTCCTACAATGAGCAGTTCTTC. Amino acids: CASSSGSGSYNEQFF.